The sequence of this T cell receptor (beta chain) was determined in a study of blood T cells in healthy people across ages. To note about this clonotype: Its antigen remains unidentified.

A sample-barcoded 5' primer and a J-beta primer mix were used in a second PCR of roughly 6 to 11 cycles. Every single cDNA molecule received a tag from a template-switch adaptor with 12 random nucleotides. Using its own MiXCR run on the 5' RACE reads, TCRdb lists one record per CDR3 protein. Among over a million distinct CDR3 sequences listed, approximately 43% were seen once. The CDR3 consists of 15 residues. The V end lost 0 bases, the J end lost 4 bases, and 14 bases lay between the germline ends. Looked up from germline, CDR1 is DFQATT and CDR2 is SNEGSKA (reference sequence). Broader study findings: Researchers judged that diversity estimates from one million T cells fell short of true values.

The clonotype originates from a woman under 30 in good health. The gene calls are TRBV20-1 and TRBJ2-3; D is possibly TRBD1 (6 bases). Sequencing was performed on blood. The CDR3 nucleotides read TGCAGTGCTAGAGATTGGGAACAGGGCCCAGATACGCAGTATTTT. Protein: CSARDWEQGPDTQYF.